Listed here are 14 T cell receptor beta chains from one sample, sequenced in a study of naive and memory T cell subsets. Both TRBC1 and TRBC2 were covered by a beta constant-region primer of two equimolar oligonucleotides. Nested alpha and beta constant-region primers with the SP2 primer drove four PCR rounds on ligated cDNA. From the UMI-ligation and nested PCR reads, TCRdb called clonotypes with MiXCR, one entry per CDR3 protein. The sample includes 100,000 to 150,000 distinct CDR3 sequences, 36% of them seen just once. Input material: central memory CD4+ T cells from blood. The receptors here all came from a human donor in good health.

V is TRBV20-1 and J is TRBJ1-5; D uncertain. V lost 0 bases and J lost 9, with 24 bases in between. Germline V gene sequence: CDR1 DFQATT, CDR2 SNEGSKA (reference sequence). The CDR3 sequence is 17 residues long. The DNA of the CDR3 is TGCAGTGCTAGAGATTTTCTTTCGGGGTCGACGTTTCGGCCCCAGCATTTT. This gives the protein CSARDFLSGSTFRPQHF.

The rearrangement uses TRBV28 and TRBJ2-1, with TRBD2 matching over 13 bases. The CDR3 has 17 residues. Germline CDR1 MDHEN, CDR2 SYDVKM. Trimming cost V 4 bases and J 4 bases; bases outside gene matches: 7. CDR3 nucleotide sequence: TGTGCCAGCAGTTCCCGGACTAGCGGGAGAAATTACAATGAGCAGTTCTTC. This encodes CASSSRTSGRNYNEQFF.

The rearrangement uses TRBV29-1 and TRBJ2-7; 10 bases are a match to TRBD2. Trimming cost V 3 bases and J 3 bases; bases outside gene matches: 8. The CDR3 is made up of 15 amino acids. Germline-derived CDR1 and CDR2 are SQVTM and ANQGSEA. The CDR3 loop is CSVDLLAGRIYEQYF. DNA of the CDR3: TGCAGCGTTGATTTACTAGCGGGAAGAATCTACGAGCAGTACTTC.

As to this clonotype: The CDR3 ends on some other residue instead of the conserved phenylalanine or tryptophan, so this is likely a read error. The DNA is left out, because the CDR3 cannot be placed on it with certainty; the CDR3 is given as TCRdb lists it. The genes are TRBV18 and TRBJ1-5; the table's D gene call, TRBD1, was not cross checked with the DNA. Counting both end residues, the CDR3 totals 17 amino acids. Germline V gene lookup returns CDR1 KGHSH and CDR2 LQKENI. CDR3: CASSPLRTGPISPSICL.

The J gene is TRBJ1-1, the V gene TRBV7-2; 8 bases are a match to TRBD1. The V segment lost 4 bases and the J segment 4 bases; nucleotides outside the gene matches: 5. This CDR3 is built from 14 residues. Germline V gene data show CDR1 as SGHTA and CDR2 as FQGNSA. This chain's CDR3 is CASSSRTGTTEAFF. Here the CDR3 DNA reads TGTGCCAGCAGCTCAAGGACAGGGACCACTGAAGCTTTCTTT.

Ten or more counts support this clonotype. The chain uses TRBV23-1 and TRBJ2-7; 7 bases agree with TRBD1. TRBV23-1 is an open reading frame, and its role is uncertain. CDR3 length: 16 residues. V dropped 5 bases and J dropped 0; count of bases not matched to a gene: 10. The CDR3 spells CASSNRDRESSYEQYF. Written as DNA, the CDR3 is TGCGCCAGCAGTAACCGGGACAGAGAAAGCTCCTACGAGCAGTACTTC.

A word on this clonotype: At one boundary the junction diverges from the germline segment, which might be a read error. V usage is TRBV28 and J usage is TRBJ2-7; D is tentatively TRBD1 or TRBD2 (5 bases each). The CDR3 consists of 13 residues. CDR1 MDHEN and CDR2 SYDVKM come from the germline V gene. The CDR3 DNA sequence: TGTGCCAGAAGTTCGGGGCTTGAGGACGAGCAGTACTTC. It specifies CARSSGLEDEQYF.

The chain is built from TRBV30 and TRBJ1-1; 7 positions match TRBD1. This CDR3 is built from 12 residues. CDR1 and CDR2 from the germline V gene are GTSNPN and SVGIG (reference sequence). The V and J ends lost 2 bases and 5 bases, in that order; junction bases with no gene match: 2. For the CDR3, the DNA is TGTGCCTGGAGTCTGACAGGGACTGAAGCTTTCTTT. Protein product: CAWSLTGTEAFF.

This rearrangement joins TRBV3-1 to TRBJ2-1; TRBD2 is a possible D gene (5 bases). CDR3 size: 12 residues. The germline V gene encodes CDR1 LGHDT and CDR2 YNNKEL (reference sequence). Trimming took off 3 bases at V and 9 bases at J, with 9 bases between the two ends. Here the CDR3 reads CASSHSGGEQFF. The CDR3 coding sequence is TGTGCCAGCAGCCATTCCGGAGGTGAGCAGTTCTTC.

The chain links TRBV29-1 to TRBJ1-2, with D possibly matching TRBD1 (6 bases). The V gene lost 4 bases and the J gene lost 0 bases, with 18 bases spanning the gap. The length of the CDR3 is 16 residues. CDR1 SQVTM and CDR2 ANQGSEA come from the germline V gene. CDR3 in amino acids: CSVVRGASYTNYGYTF. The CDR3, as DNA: TGCAGCGTTGTTCGGGGGGCGTCCTATACTAACTATGGCTACACCTTC.

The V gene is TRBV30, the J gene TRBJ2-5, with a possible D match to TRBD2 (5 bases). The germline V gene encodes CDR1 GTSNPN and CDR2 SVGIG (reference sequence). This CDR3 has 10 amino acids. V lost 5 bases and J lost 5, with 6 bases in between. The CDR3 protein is CAWGGETQYF. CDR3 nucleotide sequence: TGTGCCTGGGGCGGGGAGACCCAGTACTTC.

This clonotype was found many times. The CDR3 DNA reads TGTGCCAGCAGTCACCGCCGGGTGGCTAGCGGGAGGAATGAGCAGTTCTTC. Its translation is CASSHRRVASGRNEQFF. The V and J genes are TRBV6-5 and TRBJ2-1, with 11 bases lining up with TRBD2. The V and J ends lost 5 bases and 7 bases, in that order; junction bases with no gene match: 13. From germline, CDR1 is MNHEY and CDR2 SVGAGI. This CDR3 has 17 residues.

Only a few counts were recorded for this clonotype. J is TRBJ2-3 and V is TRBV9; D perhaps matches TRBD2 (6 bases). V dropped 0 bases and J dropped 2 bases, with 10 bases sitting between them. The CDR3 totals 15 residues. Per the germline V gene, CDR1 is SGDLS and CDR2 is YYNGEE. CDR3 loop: CASSVGLGNTDTQYF. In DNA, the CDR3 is TGTGCCAGCAGCGTAGGACTAGGTAACACAGATACGCAGTATTTT.

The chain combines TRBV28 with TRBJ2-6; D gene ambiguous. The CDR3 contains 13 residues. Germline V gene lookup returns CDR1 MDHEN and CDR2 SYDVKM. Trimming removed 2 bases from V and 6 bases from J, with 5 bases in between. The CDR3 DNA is TGTGCCAGCAGTTTACGGGTGGCCAACGTCCTGACTTTC. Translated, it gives CASSLRVANVLTF. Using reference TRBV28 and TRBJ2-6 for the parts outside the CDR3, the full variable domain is DVKVTQSSRYLVKRTGEKVFLECVQDMDHENMFWYRQDPGLGLRLIYFSYDVKMKEKGDIPEGYSVSREKKERFSLILESASTNQTSMYLCASSLRVANVLTFGAGSRLTVL.